The rows below give T cell receptor beta chains drawn from one sample of a study of blood T cell repertoires in COVID-19. TCRdb keeps only in-frame clones here, not all; method: immunoSEQ multiplex PCR. The table shows roughly 200,000 clones, with 94% occurring only once. Sequenced material: peripheral blood. These TCRs come from a man aged 30 to 45 with COVID-19, enrolled during active disease. The CDR3 runs from the conserved cysteine through the conserved F or W. The D gene is left open where the match is weak. Where a row states a size, it is once, few, many or the class of an expanded clone; other rows omit it.

clone_size	d_call	j_call	v_call	cdr3_nt	cdr3_aa
NA	TRBD2	TRBJ2-3	TRBV5-5	TGTGCCAGCAGCTTAGGGACTAGCGGAACCACAGATACGCAGTATTTT	CASSLGTSGTTDTQYF
NA	NA	TRBJ1-6	TRBV7-9	TGTCCTCCCCCGGGGATACGATCACCCCTCCACTTT	CPPPGIRSPLHF
NA	TRBD1	TRBJ2-1	TRBV12-5	TGTGCTAGTGGTTTGGAACGGACAGGGGGATACTACAATGAGCAGTTCTTC	CASGLERTGGYYNEQFF
NA	TRBD1	TRBJ2-5	TRBV15	TGTGCCACCAGCTGGGACAGTCAACGGGAGACCCAGTACTTC	CATSWDSQRETQYF
NA	NA	TRBJ1-1	TRBV6-5	TGTGCCACCCGGAGGGGTTTTAACACTGAAGCTTTCTTT	CATRRGFNTEAFF
NA	TRBD1	TRBJ1-1	TRBV5-1	TGCGCCAGCAGCTCCAGACAGGGATTGTACACTGAAGCTTTCTTT	CASSSRQGLYTEAFF
NA	NA	TRBJ1-4	TRBV6-1	TGTGCCAGCAGTGAAGCGCCTTTGTCAGGTAGTGAAAAACTGTTTTTT	CASSEAPLSGSEKLFF
once	TRBD1	TRBJ2-7	TRBV19	TGTGCCAGTAGTCCCCGGGACAGGGTATCCTACGAGCAGTACTTC	CASSPRDRVSYEQYF
NA	NA	TRBJ1-4	TRBV10-1	TGCGCCAGCAGTGTCGGACTGAATAATGAAAAACTGTTTTTT	CASSVGLNNEKLFF
NA	NA	TRBJ1-1	TRBV6-2/TRBV6-3	TGTGCCAGCAGTTACTCGGGAGGGGCGCGGACTGAAGCTTTCTTT	CASSYSGGARTEAFF
NA	NA	TRBJ2-5	TRBV19	TGTGCCAGTAGCAATCGGGACTTACTTCAGGGGACCCAGTACTTC	CASSNRDLLQGTQYF
NA	NA	TRBJ1-3	TRBV11-2	TGTGCCAGCGCGGAGGGATTTACTGGAAACACCATATATTTT	CASAEGFTGNTIYF
NA	TRBD2	TRBJ2-3	TRBV5-4	TGTGCCAGCAGCATTGGACTAGCGGAAAGCACAGATACGCAGTATTTT	CASSIGLAESTDTQYF
NA	TRBD1	TRBJ1-4	TRBV30	TGTGCCTGGAGTCCAGGGGGTGGTGAAAAACTGTTTTTT	CAWSPGGGEKLFF
NA	NA	TRBJ1-6	TRBV18	TGTGCCAGCTCACCAGGGGGGGACAAGTCACCCCTCCACTTT	CASSPGGDKSPLHF
NA	TRBD1	TRBJ2-7	TRBV5-1	TGCGCCAGCAGCCCACGACAGGGGGCGGGCTACGAGCAGTACTTC	CASSPRQGAGYEQYF
NA	NA	TRBJ1-1	TRBV21-1	TGTGCCAGCAGCAAAGAAGAGACAGTGAACACTGAAGCTTTCTTT	CASSKEETVNTEAFF
NA	TRBD2	TRBJ2-5	TRBV7-9	TGTGCCAGCAGCGGAGATAGCGGGCAAGAGACCCAGTACTTC	CASSGDSGQETQYF
NA	NA	TRBJ1-2	TRBV5-4	TGTGCCAGCAGCTTAAGGGGTTACCCCAATGGCTACACCTTC	CASSLRGYPNGYTF
once	NA	TRBJ1-1	TRBV3-1/TRBV3-2	TGTGCCAGCAGCCCCCGGTTGGGGGGGGCGACTGAAGCTTTCTTT	CASSPRLGGATEAFF
NA	NA	TRBJ2-7	TRBV9	TGTGCCAGCAGCGTAGGACTAGTGACCTACGAGCAGTACTTC	CASSVGLVTYEQYF
NA	TRBD1	TRBJ1-1	TRBV12-3/TRBV12-4	TGTGCCAGCAGTTTACAGGGGGGAGCTTTCTTT	CASSLQGGAFF
NA	NA	TRBJ1-1	TRBV19	TGTGCCACAAAGACAGGCCTCACTGAAGCTTTCTTT	CATKTGLTEAFF
NA	NA	TRBJ1-5	TRBV4-2	TGTGCCAGCAGCCAAGATATCGGTCGCAATCAGCCCCAGCATTTT	CASSQDIGRNQPQHF
NA	NA	TRBJ2-5	TRBV3-1/TRBV3-2	TGTGCCAGCAGCCAACCCTACAGCGGGTACCAAGAGACCCAGTACTTC	CASSQPYSGYQETQYF
NA	TRBD1	TRBJ1-1	TRBV19	TGTGCCAGTAGTCCGAGAGGGGGCCTGAACACTGAAGCTTTCTTT	CASSPRGGLNTEAFF
once	TRBD1	TRBJ2-7	TRBV11-2	TGTGCCAGCAAGACCGGGACAGGGGTTTACGAGCAGTACTTC	CASKTGTGVYEQYF
NA	NA	TRBJ2-2	TRBV10-2	TGCGCCAGCAGCGGGGTTGCCGGGGAGCTGTTTTTT	CASSGVAGELFF
NA	NA	TRBJ1-6	TRBV27	TGTGCCAGCGGCCCCCCCGGGGAATCACCCCTCCACTTT	CASGPPGESPLHF
NA	TRBD2	TRBJ2-7	TRBV11-2	TGTGCCAGCAGCTTATCGCGGGGGACCTACGAGCAGTACTTC	CASSLSRGTYEQYF